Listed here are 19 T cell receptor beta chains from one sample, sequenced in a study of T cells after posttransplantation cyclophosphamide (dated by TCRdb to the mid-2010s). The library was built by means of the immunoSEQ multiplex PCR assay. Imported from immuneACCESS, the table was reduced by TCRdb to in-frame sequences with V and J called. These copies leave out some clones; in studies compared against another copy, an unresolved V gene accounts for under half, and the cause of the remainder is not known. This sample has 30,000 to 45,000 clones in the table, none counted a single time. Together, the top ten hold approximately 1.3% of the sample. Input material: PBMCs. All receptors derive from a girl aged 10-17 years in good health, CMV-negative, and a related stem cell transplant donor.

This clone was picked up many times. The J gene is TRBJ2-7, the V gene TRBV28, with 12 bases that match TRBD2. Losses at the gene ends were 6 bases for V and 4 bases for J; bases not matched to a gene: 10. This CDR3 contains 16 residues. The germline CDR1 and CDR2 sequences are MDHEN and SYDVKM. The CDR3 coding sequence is TGTGCCAGCAGCCGACTAGCGGGAGAGATCGCGTACGAGCAGTACTTC. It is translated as CASSRLAGEIAYEQYF.

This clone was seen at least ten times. The CDR3 loop is CACPAGPYEQYF. In DNA, the CDR3 is TGTGCCTGCCCAGCGGGCCCCTACGAGCAGTACTTC. The chain has TRBV30 and TRBJ2-7; D possibly corresponds to TRBD2 (6 bases). V dropped 6 bases and J dropped 2 bases, with 11 bases sitting between them. CDR1 is GTSNPN and CDR2 is SVGIG in the germline V gene (reference sequence). CDR3 length: 12 residues. The complete variable domain, with remaining parts taken from reference TRBV30 and TRBJ2-7, reads SQTIHQWPATLVQPVGSPLSLECTVEGTSNPNLYWYRQAAGRGLQLLFYSVGIGQISSEVPQNLSASRPQDRQFILSSKKLLLSDSGFYLCACPAGPYEQYFGPGTRLTVT.

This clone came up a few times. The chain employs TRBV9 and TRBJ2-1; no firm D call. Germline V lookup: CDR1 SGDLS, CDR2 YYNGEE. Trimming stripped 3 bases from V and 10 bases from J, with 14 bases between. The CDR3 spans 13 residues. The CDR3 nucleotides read TGTGCCAGCAGCGGTGAGATCCCGCCGGAGCAGTTCTTC. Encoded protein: CASSGEIPPEQFF.

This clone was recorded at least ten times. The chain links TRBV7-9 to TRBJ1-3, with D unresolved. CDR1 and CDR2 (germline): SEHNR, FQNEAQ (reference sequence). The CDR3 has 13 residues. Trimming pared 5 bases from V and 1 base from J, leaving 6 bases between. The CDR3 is CASSPRSGNTIYF. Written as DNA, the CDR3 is TGTGCCAGCAGCCCCCGTTCTGGAAACACCATATATTTT.

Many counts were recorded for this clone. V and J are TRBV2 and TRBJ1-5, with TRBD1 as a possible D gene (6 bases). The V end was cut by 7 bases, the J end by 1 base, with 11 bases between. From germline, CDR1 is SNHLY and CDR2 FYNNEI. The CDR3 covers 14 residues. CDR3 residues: CASNSGQSNQPQHF. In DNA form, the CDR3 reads TGTGCCAGCAACAGTGGACAGAGCAATCAGCCCCAGCATTTT.

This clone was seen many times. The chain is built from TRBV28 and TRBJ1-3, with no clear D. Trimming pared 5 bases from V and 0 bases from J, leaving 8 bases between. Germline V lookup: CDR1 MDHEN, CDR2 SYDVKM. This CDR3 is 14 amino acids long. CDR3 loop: CASSEAISGNTIYF. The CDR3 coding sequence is TGTGCCAGCAGTGAGGCCATCTCTGGAAACACCATATATTTT. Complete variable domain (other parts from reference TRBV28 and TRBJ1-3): DVKVTQSSRYLVKRTGEKVFLECVQDMDHENMFWYRQDPGLGLRLIYFSYDVKMKEKGDIPEGYSVSREKKERFSLILESASTNQTSMYLCASSEAISGNTIYFGEGSWLTVV.

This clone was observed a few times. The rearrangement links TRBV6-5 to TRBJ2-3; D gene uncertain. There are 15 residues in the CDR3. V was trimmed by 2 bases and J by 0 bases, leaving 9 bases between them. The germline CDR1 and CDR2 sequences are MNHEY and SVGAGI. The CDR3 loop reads CASSYAQRSTDTQYF. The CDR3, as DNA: TGTGCCAGCAGTTACGCTCAGCGTAGCACAGATACGCAGTATTTT.

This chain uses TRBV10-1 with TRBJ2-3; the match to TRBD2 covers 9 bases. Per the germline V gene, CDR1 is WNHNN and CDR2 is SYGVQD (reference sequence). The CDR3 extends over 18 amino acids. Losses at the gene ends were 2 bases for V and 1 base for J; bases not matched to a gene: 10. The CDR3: CASSERREGLRCTDTQYF. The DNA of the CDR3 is TGCGCCAGCAGTGAGAGGCGGGAGGGCCTTCGTTGCACAGATACGCAGTATTTT.

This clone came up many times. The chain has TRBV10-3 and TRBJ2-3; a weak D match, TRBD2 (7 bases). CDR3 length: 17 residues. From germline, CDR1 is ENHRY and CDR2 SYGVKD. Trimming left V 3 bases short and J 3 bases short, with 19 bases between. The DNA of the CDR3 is TGTGCCATCAGTGATCTGAGGGGGGCGGGAGAGACAGATACGCAGTATTTT. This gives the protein CAISDLRGAGETDTQYF.

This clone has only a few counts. This chain's CDR3 is CATRQGGADTQYF. The DNA for the CDR3 is TGTGCCACCCGACAGGGAGGCGCAGATACGCAGTATTTT. V and J are TRBV2 and TRBJ2-3; maybe TRBD1 (7 bases). There are 13 residues in the CDR3. CDR1 is SNHLY, CDR2 FYNNEI, per germline. V shed 10 bases and J shed 4 bases, with 15 bases lying between them.

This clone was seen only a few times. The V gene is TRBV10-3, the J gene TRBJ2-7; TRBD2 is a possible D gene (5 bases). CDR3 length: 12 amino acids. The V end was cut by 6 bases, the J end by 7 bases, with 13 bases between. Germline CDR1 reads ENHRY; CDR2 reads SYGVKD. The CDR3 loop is CAISARPGEQYF. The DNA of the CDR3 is TGTGCCATCAGCGCGCGGCCGGGAGAGCAGTACTTC.

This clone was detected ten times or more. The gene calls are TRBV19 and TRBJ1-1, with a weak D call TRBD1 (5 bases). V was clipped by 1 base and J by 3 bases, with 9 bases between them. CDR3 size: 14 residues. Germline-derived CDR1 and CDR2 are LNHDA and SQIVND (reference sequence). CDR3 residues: CASSIAGMDTEAFF. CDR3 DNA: TGTGCCAGTAGTATAGCAGGGATGGACACTGAAGCTTTCTTT.

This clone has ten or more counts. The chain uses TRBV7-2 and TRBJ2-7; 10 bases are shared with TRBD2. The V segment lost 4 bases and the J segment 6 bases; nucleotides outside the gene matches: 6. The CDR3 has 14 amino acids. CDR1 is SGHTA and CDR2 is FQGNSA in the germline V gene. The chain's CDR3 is CASSWGTSAGEQYF. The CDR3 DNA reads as TGTGCCAGCAGCTGGGGGACTAGCGCGGGCGAGCAGTACTTC.

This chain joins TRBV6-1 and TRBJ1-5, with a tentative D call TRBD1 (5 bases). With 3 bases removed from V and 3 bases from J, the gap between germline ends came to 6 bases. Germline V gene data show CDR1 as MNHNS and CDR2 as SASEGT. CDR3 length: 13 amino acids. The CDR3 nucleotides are TGTGCCAGCAGTGACAGGGACAATCAGCCCCAGCATTTT. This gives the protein CASSDRDNQPQHF.

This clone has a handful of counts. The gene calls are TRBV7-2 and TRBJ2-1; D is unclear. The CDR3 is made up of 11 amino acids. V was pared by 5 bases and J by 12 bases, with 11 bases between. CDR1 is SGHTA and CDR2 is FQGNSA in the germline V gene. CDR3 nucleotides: TGTGCCAGCAGCCCAGGCCCTGGGCAGTTCTTC. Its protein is CASSPGPGQFF.

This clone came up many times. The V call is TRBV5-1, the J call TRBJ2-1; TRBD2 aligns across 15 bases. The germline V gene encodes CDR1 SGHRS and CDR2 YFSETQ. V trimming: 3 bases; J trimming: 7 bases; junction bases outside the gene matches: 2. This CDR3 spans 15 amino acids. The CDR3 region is CASSSGTSGRNEQFF. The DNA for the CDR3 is TGCGCCAGCAGCTCTGGGACTAGCGGGAGGAATGAGCAGTTCTTC.

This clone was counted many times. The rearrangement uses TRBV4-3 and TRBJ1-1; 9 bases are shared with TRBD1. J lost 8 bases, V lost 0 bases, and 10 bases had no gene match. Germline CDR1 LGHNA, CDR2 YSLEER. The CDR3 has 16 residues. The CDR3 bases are TGCGCCAGCAGCCAAGACTGGGGGACAGGGAGCTTGGAAGCTTTCTTT. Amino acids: CASSQDWGTGSLEAFF.

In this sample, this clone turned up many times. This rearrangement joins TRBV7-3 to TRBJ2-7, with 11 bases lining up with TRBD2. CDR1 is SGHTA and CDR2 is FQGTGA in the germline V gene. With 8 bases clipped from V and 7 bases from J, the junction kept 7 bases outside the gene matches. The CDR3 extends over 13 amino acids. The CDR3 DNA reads TGTGCCAGCGCAACTAGCGGGAGTAGGGAGCAGTACTTC. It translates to CASATSGSREQYF.

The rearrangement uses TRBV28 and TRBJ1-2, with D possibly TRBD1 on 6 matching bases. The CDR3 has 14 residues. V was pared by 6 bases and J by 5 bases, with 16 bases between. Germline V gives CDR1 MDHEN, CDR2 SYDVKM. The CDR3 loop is CASSPPGHLYGYTF. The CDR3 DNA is TGTGCCAGCAGCCCCCCGGGACACCTTTATGGCTACACCTTC.